This entry lists 6 T cell receptor beta chains sequenced from one sample in a study of T cell responses to AZD1222 COVID-19 vaccine. Profiling relied on immunoSEQ multiplex PCR, and the TCRdb table lists in-frame clones only, not all of them. The table includes about 94,000 clones, 88% detected once. The material was peripheral blood, obtained 28 days after the second AZD1222 dose. The receptors were gathered from an adult who received the AZD1222 COVID-19 vaccine.

The gene calls are TRBV11-3 and TRBJ1-1, with D maybe TRBD1 (5 bases). Germline values: CDR1 SGHNT, CDR2 YENEEA. The CDR3 is 14 amino acids. The V gene lost 5 bases and the J gene lost 3 bases, with 13 bases spanning the gap. The CDR3 bases are TGTGCCAGCAGCCCCGGGGGGTGGGACACTGAAGCTTTCTTT. Amino acids: CASSPGGWDTEAFF. Filled out from reference TRBV11-3 and TRBJ1-1, the complete variable domain reads EAGVVQSPRYKIIEKKQPVAFWCNPISGHNTLYWYLQNLGQGPELLIRYENEEAVDDSQLPKDRFSAERLKGVDSTLKIQPAELGDSAVYLCASSPGGWDTEAFFGQGTRLTVV.

The V gene is TRBV10-3, the J gene TRBJ2-5; a weak D match, TRBD1 (5 bases). V was pared by 2 bases and J by 6 bases, with 13 bases between. The CDR3 is made up of 14 amino acids. CDR1 is ENHRY and CDR2 is SYGVKD in the germline V gene. CDR3 sequence: CAISEPGPGKTQYF. The DNA for the CDR3 is TGTGCCATCAGTGAGCCGGGCCCAGGGAAGACCCAGTACTTC.

This chain joins TRBV6-5 and TRBJ1-1; D remains unclear. V was pared by 2 bases and J by 4 bases, with 14 bases between. Germline values: CDR1 MNHEY, CDR2 SVGAGI. The CDR3 length is 15 residues. The CDR3 loop is CASSYRPDRFTEAFF. The CDR3 DNA reads TGTGCCAGCAGTTACCGACCGGACCGATTCACTGAAGCTTTCTTT.

The chain links TRBV4-1 to TRBJ2-1; D unresolved. The germline gives CDR1 MGHRA, CDR2 YSYEKL. The CDR3 runs to 15 residues. The V end was cut by 2 bases, the J end by 5 bases, with 13 bases between. CDR3 residues: CASSQRTRSDNEQFF. CDR3 in DNA: TGCGCCAGCAGCCAAAGAACGAGGTCCGACAATGAGCAGTTCTTC.

The chain joins TRBV4-1 to TRBJ2-7; 8 bases fit TRBD2. Germline CDR1 is MGHRA and CDR2 is YSYEKL. This CDR3 has 16 residues. Trimming removed 0 bases from V and 2 bases from J; junction bases left unmatched: 6. The CDR3 DNA follows: TGCGCCAGCAGCCAAGAGGCTAGCGGGTCCGCCTACGAGCAGTACTTC. Residues: CASSQEASGSAYEQYF.

V is TRBV7-6 and J is TRBJ2-7; 8 positions agree with TRBD1. Germline CDR1 reads SGHVS; CDR2 reads FNYEAQ. V was clipped by 1 base and J by 6 bases; unmatched bases: 5. This CDR3 contains 14 residues. CDR3: CASSLVTGAGEQYF. In nucleotides, the CDR3 is TGTGCCAGCAGCTTAGTGACAGGGGCAGGCGAGCAGTACTTC.